Listed below are T cell receptor beta chains from one sample, sequenced in a study of T-cell reconstitution after alpha-beta-depleted transplantation in children. TCRdb reprocessed the PCR reads with MiXCR, giving one entry per CDR3 protein. The sample has 350,000 to 400,000 distinct CDR3 sequences, more than 10% seen once; the top ten hold 3.5% to 4.5%. The sequenced sample was PBMCs, obtained from the stem cell graft. These receptors all come from a human donor who donated a stem cell graft to a child with Fanconi anemia. Each CDR3 is given with its conserved first and last residue. The order of the fields is V gene, clone size, D gene, J gene, CDR3 protein, CDR3 DNA. The D gene is left open where the match is weak. Size tells how often a clone was seen (once, few, many) or the class of an expanded clone, and some rows leave it out.

TRBV20-1	.	TRBD1	TRBJ2-2	CSARPPGTDAMSGELFF	TGCAGTGCTAGACCCCCCGGGACAGATGCTATGAGCGGGGAGCTGTTTTTT
TRBV12-3/TRBV12-4	.	.	TRBJ1-5	CASSLGELQPQHF	TGTGCCAGCAGTTTAGGGGAGCTTCAGCCCCAGCATTTT
TRBV12-3/TRBV12-4	.	.	TRBJ1-2	CASSSIPPGTF	TGTGCCAGCAGTTCGATACCGCCGGGGACCTTC
TRBV5-5	many	.	TRBJ2-3	CASSLGRRDTDTQYF	TGTGCCAGCAGCTTGGGGAGGCGTGATACAGATACGCAGTATTTT
TRBV7-9	many	.	TRBJ2-1	CASSLEGHRTVNEQFF	TGTGCCAGCAGCTTAGAAGGGCACCGAACAGTGAATGAGCAGTTCTTC
TRBV4-2	many	.	TRBJ1-4	CASSQGDETNEKLFF	TGTGCCAGCAGCCAAGGGGATGAAACTAATGAAAAACTGTTTTTT
TRBV20-1	many	.	TRBJ2-2	CSARTPTGELFF	TGCAGTGCCCGGACCCCCACCGGGGAGCTGTTTTTT
TRBV6-1	.	.	TRBJ2-7	CASRATRGYSYEQYF	TGTGCCAGCAGAGCGACTAGAGGTTACTCCTACGAGCAGTACTTC
TRBV6-5	many	.	TRBJ1-5	CASTFSVDGNQPQHF	TGTGCCAGCACCTTTAGCGTGGACGGCAATCAGCCCCAGCATTTT
TRBV7-9	.	.	TRBJ2-2	CASSLAARGSGELFF	TGTGCCAGCAGCTTAGCGGCCAGGGGATCCGGGGAGCTGTTTTTT
TRBV6-1	many	.	TRBJ1-2	CASSEGGTVRGYTF	TGTGCCAGCAGTGAAGGAGGGACTGTGAGGGGCTACACCTTC
TRBV7-6	.	.	TRBJ2-5	CASSLNFGRGVQETQYF	TGTGCCAGCAGCTTAAATTTCGGCAGGGGTGTCCAAGAGACCCAGTACTTC
TRBV10-1	many	.	TRBJ2-2	CASSELRSGELFF	TGCGCCAGCAGTGAGTTGCGGTCCGGGGAGCTGTTTTTT
TRBV28	many	TRBD1	TRBJ1-4	CASSYGTVNEKLFF	TGTGCCAGCAGCTACGGGACAGTTAATGAAAAACTGTTTTTT
TRBV10-3	many	TRBD1	TRBJ2-3	CAISEQGQGLGTQYF	TGTGCCATCAGTGAGCAGGGACAGGGATTGGGTACGCAGTATTTT
TRBV27	once	TRBD1	TRBJ1-1	CASSPWRGQDTEAFF	TGTGCCAGCAGTCCTTGGAGGGGGCAGGACACTGAAGCTTTCTTT
TRBV3-1	.	TRBD1	TRBJ1-2	CASSHLLSRDRLNGYTF	TGTGCCAGCAGCCACCTCTTGTCCCGGGACAGGCTGAACGGCTACACCTTC
TRBV9	.	.	TRBJ2-3	CASSVRVESTDTQYF	TGTGCCAGCAGCGTACGAGTAGAGAGCACAGATACGCAGTATTTT
TRBV29-1	medium-sized	.	TRBJ2-5	CSVEELGITQETQYF	TGCAGCGTTGAAGAATTAGGGATTACACAAGAGACCCAGTACTTC
TRBV3-1	few	TRBD1	TRBJ1-1	CASSQSGGSTGRTEAFF	TGTGCCAGCAGCCAATCAGGAGGGTCGACAGGGAGAACTGAAGCTTTCTTT
TRBV11-2	many	.	TRBJ1-1	CASRGGMVAEAFF	TGTGCCAGCAGGGGGGGGATGGTCGCTGAAGCTTTCTTT
TRBV19	.	.	TRBJ1-5	CASSIGKGTKPQHF	TGTGCCAGTAGTATAGGGAAGGGTACGAAGCCCCAGCATTTT
TRBV20-1	.	.	TRBJ1-6	CSASVPGASSYNSPLHF	TGCAGTGCTTCCGTTCCCGGGGCGAGCTCCTATAATTCACCCCTCCACTTT
TRBV19	few	.	TRBJ2-7	CASSSRLVPYEQYF	TGTGCCAGTAGTTCCAGACTAGTTCCCTACGAGCAGTACTTC